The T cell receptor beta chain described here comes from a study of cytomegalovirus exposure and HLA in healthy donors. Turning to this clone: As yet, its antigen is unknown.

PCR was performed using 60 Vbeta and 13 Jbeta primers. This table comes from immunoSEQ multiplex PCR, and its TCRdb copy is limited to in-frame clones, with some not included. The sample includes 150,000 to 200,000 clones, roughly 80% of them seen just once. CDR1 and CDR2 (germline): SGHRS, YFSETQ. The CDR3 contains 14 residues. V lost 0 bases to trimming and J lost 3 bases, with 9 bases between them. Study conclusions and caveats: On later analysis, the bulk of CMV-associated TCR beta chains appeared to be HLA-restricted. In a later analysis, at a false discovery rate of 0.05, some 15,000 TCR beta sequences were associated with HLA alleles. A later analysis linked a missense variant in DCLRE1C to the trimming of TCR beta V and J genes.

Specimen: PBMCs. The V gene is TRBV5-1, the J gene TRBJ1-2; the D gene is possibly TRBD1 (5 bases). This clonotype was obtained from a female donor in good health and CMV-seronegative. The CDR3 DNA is TGCGCCAGCAGCTTGGAGACAGACTACTATGGCTACACCTTC. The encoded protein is CASSLETDYYGYTF. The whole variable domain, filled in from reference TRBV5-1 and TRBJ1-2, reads KAGVTQTPRYLIKTRGQQVTLSCSPISGHRSVSWYQQTPGQGLQFLFEYFSETQRNKGNFPGRFSGRQFSNSRSEMNVSTLELGDSALYLCASSLETDYYGYTFGSGTRLTVV.